The 27 T cell receptor beta chains below were found in one sample sequenced in a study of PD-L1 blockade in urothelial cancer. Assay: immunoSEQ multiplex PCR; the TCRdb copy retains only in-frame clones and omits some. Among tens of thousands of clones listed, roughly 90% were seen once. As to time point: pretreatment peripheral blood. Sequencing was performed on PBMCs, taken around atezolizumab (anti-PD-L1) treatment. The receptors here all came from a man between 60 and 75 years old with urothelial cancer.

Only one count was recorded for this clone. J is TRBJ2-6 and V is TRBV5-4; unclear D gene. The germline gives CDR1 SGHNT, CDR2 YYREEE (reference sequence). V lost 0 bases and J lost 2, with 12 bases in between. The CDR3 loop spans 17 amino acids. This CDR3 reads CASSLGAGITGANVLTF. In nucleotides, the CDR3 is TGTGCCAGCAGCTTGGGGGCAGGCATCACTGGGGCCAACGTCCTGACTTTC.

V and J are TRBV5-4 and TRBJ1-5; 9 bases align to TRBD1. The V and J ends lost 4 bases and 7 bases, in that order; junction bases with no gene match: 12. The germline V gene has CDR1 SGHNT and CDR2 YYREEE (reference sequence). CDR3 length: 16 amino acids. DNA for the CDR3: TGTGCCAGCAGCGTGGGTGGGACAGGGAAAAGCCAGCCCCAGCATTTT. This sequence encodes CASSVGGTGKSQPQHF.

This chain connects TRBV27 to TRBJ1-2; TRBD1 aligns across 12 bases. This CDR3 is 19 amino acids long. The junction had 12 bases not matched to a gene; V was cut back by 4 bases and J by 0 bases. Germline assignment: CDR1 MNHEY and CDR2 SMNVEV (reference sequence). CDR3 DNA: TGTGCCAGCAGTTATGAACCCTCGGGACAGGGGGCGCCTAACTATGGCTACACCTTC. This gives the protein CASSYEPSGQGAPNYGYTF.

The gene calls are TRBV5-1 and TRBJ2-1; D possibly corresponds to TRBD2 (5 bases). The CDR3 has 14 residues. CDR1 is SGHRS and CDR2 is YFSETQ in the germline V gene. Trimming took 0 bases from V and 8 from J, leaving 12 bases between them. CDR3 loop: CASSLGTPLDEQFF. The CDR3 nucleotides are TGCGCCAGCAGCTTGGGGACTCCCCTCGATGAGCAGTTCTTC.

This chain uses TRBV5-5 with TRBJ2-7; D is possibly TRBD2 (5 bases). V was clipped by 3 bases and J by 9 bases, with 16 bases between them. This CDR3 is built from 13 residues. Germline values: CDR1 SGHKS, CDR2 YYEKEE (reference sequence). The CDR3 nucleotides are TGTGCCAGCAGCTCATTCCGTCAGGCGGGGCAGTACTTC. It codes for CASSSFRQAGQYF.

The chain is built from TRBV5-6 and TRBJ2-7; 9 bases agree with TRBD1. The CDR3 contains 18 residues. The J segment lost 2 bases and the V segment lost 4 bases, leaving 16 bases of the junction unmatched. CDR1 and CDR2 (germline): SGHDT, YYEEEE. The CDR3 DNA is TGTGCCAGCAGCCGGGCCCGGACAGGGGCCCTATGGCCCTACGAGCAGTACTTC. Protein product: CASSRARTGALWPYEQYF.

This chain joins TRBV27 and TRBJ2-1; TRBD1 is a possible D gene (5 bases). This CDR3 is built from 14 residues. Germline CDR1 and CDR2: MNHEY and SMNVEV (reference sequence). Trimming removed 5 bases from V and 10 bases from J, with 18 bases in between. In DNA form, the CDR3 reads TGTGCCAGCAGTGTAACCGTAGAGTGGGGCGAGCAGTTCTTC. Its protein product is CASSVTVEWGEQFF.

The chain links TRBV9 to TRBJ2-7; a weak D match, TRBD1 (5 bases). The CDR3 consists of 13 residues. Germline assignment: CDR1 SGDLS and CDR2 YYNGEE. The V and J ends lost 4 bases and 9 bases respectively, with 17 bases between them. The CDR3 region has the DNA TGTGCCAGCAGCCCGGAGCCTCAGGGTTGGCAGTACTTC. This gives the protein CASSPEPQGWQYF.

V gene TRBV5-1 combines with J gene TRBJ2-2; 7 positions agree with TRBD1. V lost 4 bases, J lost 0 bases, and 6 bases stayed unmatched. The CDR3 contains 16 residues. Germline V gene data show CDR1 as SGHRS and CDR2 as YFSETQ. The CDR3 loop is CASSVKGTANTGELFF. For the CDR3, the DNA is TGCGCCAGCAGCGTTAAGGGGACAGCGAACACCGGGGAGCTGTTTTTT.

The V and J genes are TRBV30 and TRBJ2-7; 9 nucleotides agree with TRBD1. The CDR3 is made up of 13 amino acids. V shed 8 bases and J 7 bases; nucleotides not matched to a gene: 12. Germline assignment: CDR1 GTSNPN and CDR2 SVGIG (reference sequence). The CDR3 loop reads CAGQSQGAGEQYF. CDR3 DNA sequence: TGTGCCGGACAATCACAGGGGGCTGGGGAGCAGTACTTC.

This chain uses TRBV5-6 with TRBJ1-1; D is perhaps TRBD1 (5 bases). CDR3 length: 14 residues. V gave up 1 base and J gave up 0 bases, with 7 bases separating them. Germline V gene data show CDR1 as SGHDT and CDR2 as YYEEEE. In nucleotides, the CDR3 is TGTGCCAGCAGCTTGCCGGGGGTGAACACTGAAGCTTTCTTT. Protein product: CASSLPGVNTEAFF.

This chain connects TRBV7-2 to TRBJ1-2, with 9 positions matching TRBD1. CDR1 is SGHTA and CDR2 is FQGNSA in the germline V gene. V lost 4 bases, J lost 7 bases, and 10 bases stayed unmatched. The CDR3 length is 15 residues. CDR3 loop: CASSSEGTGRSGYTF. The DNA of the CDR3 is TGTGCCAGCAGCTCTGAAGGGACAGGGCGGAGTGGCTACACCTTC.

The rearrangement joins TRBV4-2 to TRBJ2-7; possible D gene TRBD1, 5 bases. Germline CDR1 LGHNA, CDR2 YNFKEQ. The CDR3 spans 13 residues. V was trimmed by 1 base and J by 5 bases, leaving 9 bases between them. This CDR3 reads CASSQGQLDEQYF. DNA for the CDR3: TGTGCCAGCAGCCAAGGACAGTTGGACGAGCAGTACTTC.

This rearrangement joins TRBV7-3 to TRBJ2-3; weak D call: TRBD2 (7 bases). Trimming pared 2 bases from V and 7 bases from J, leaving 16 bases between. The CDR3 is 15 residues long. Per germline, CDR1 SGHTA and CDR2 FQGTGA. This CDR3 reads CASSLEGGGAYTQYF. In DNA form, the CDR3 reads TGTGCCAGCAGCTTAGAGGGGGGGGGCGCTTATACGCAGTATTTT.

The chain is built from TRBV6-5 and TRBJ2-5; 7 positions match TRBD1. J lost 4 bases, V lost 6 bases, and 5 bases had no gene match. CDR3 length: 13 residues. Germline V CDR1 and CDR2: MNHEY, SVGAGI. The CDR3 is CASSRNRGETQYF. The CDR3 region has the DNA TGTGCCAGCAGCCGAAACAGGGGAGAGACCCAGTACTTC.

The chain carries TRBV7-9 and TRBJ2-5; no definite D call. This CDR3 has 14 residues. V was shortened by 5 bases and J by 0 bases, with 10 bases between the two germline ends. The V gene's germline CDR1 is SEHNR and CDR2 FQNEAQ (reference sequence). The CDR3, as DNA: TGTGCCAGCAGCGTCTCCCAGAACCAAGAGACCCAGTACTTC. Protein product: CASSVSQNQETQYF.

The V and J genes are TRBV4-1 and TRBJ2-3, with 11 bases lining up with TRBD2. V trimming: 1 base; J trimming: 5 bases; junction bases outside the gene matches: 5. CDR3 length: 16 residues. Germline lookup yields CDR1 MGHRA and CDR2 YSYEKL. The CDR3 DNA reads TGCGCCAGCAGCCAAGGGTCTAGCGGGGGGCTAGATACGCAGTATTTT. This translates into CASSQGSSGGLDTQYF.

The rearrangement links TRBV11-2 to TRBJ2-2; perhaps TRBD1 as D (6 bases). Between the trimmed V and J ends, which lost 5 bases and 4 bases, there was a span of 11 bases. CDR1 is SGHAT, CDR2 FQNNGV, per germline. This CDR3 has 14 amino acids. CDR3 nucleotides: TGTGCCAGCAGCCCCCGGACAGCCACCGGGGAGCTGTTTTTT. Protein product: CASSPRTATGELFF.

This chain uses TRBV5-1 with TRBJ2-3; D perhaps matches TRBD2 (7 bases). V shed 3 bases and J shed 4 bases, with 15 bases lying between them. The length of the CDR3 is 15 residues. The V gene's germline CDR1 is SGHRS and CDR2 YFSETQ. CDR3 DNA: TGCGCCAGCAGCTCCGAGGGGGGGGCTTCAGATACGCAGTATTTT. This translates into CASSSEGGASDTQYF.

This chain joins TRBV7-9 and TRBJ2-7, with TRBD2 matching over 12 bases. Looked up from germline, CDR1 is SEHNR and CDR2 is FQNEAQ (reference sequence). After removal of 5 bases from V and 1 base from J, the junction contained 3 bases not matched to a gene. CDR3 size: 15 residues. CDR3 DNA sequence: TGTGCCAGCAGCCGGACTAGCGGGATGTCCTACGAGCAGTACTTC. Its protein is CASSRTSGMSYEQYF.

This chain connects TRBV18 to TRBJ2-7; 8 bases line up with TRBD1. The CDR3 has 13 residues. Germline-derived CDR1 and CDR2 are KGHSH and LQKENI. Unmatched junction bases numbered 5, after V lost 4 bases and J lost 6 bases. The chain's CDR3 is CASSQGQGSEQYF. The CDR3 DNA is TGTGCCAGCTCACAAGGACAGGGTTCCGAGCAGTACTTC.

The chain has TRBV19 and TRBJ2-2; D call uncertain. Trimming cost V 0 bases and J 6 bases, with 5 bases left between them. CDR1 is LNHDA and CDR2 is SQIVND in the germline V gene (reference sequence). This CDR3 comprises 13 residues. CDR3 DNA sequence: TGTGCCAGTAGTATAGAGTTCTCCGGGGAGCTGTTTTTT. As protein: CASSIEFSGELFF.

The rearrangement links TRBV7-3 to TRBJ2-7, with 7 nucleotides matching TRBD2. Trimming at V came to 2 bases and at J to 3 bases, leaving 7 bases not matched to a gene. CDR3 length: 15 amino acids. From germline, CDR1 is SGHTA and CDR2 FQGTGA. The CDR3 DNA reads as TGTGCCAGCAGCTTAGATAACCTAGCGGTCTACGAGCAGTACTTC. Translating it yields CASSLDNLAVYEQYF.

The chain recombines TRBV9 with TRBJ2-2; 10 bases match TRBD1. V was pared by 4 bases and J by 4 bases, with 4 bases of the junction left unmatched. The germline CDR1 and CDR2 sequences are SGDLS and YYNGEE. There are 15 residues in the CDR3. This CDR3 is CASSPRTGGTGELFF. The CDR3 DNA follows: TGTGCCAGCAGCCCCCGGACAGGGGGCACCGGGGAGCTGTTTTTT.

The chain employs TRBV5-4 and TRBJ2-2; 11 nucleotides agree with TRBD2. V lost 5 bases, J lost 3 bases, and 9 bases stayed unmatched. The CDR3 totals 17 residues. Germline loops: CDR1 SGHNT, CDR2 YYREEE (reference sequence). CDR3 sequence: CASSFIAGGRDTGELFF. The CDR3, as DNA: TGTGCCAGCAGTTTTATAGCGGGAGGGAGGGACACCGGGGAGCTGTTTTTT. The complete variable domain, with remaining parts taken from reference TRBV5-4 and TRBJ2-2, reads ETGVTQSPTHLIKTRGQQVTLRCSSQSGHNTVSWYQQALGQGPQFIFQYYREEENGRGNFPPRFSGLQFPNYSSELNVNALELDDSALYLCASSFIAGGRDTGELFFGEGSRLTVL.

V gene TRBV11-2 combines with J gene TRBJ2-3; D may be TRBD2 (6 bases). V was cut by 1 base and J by 2 bases, with 10 bases left in between. The germline CDR1 and CDR2 sequences are SGHAT and FQNNGV. This CDR3 comprises 15 residues. CDR3 bases: TGTGCCAGCAGCTTAGTAGCGGCTAACACAGATACGCAGTATTTT. Translation: CASSLVAANTDTQYF.

The chain is built from TRBV19 and TRBJ1-5, with a weak D call TRBD1 (5 bases). CDR1 and CDR2 from the germline V gene are LNHDA and SQIVND (reference sequence). CDR3 length: 12 residues. The V gene lost 7 bases and the J gene lost 3 bases, with 7 bases spanning the gap. The CDR3 spells CASNRLNQPQHF. In DNA, the CDR3 is TGTGCCAGTAACAGGCTCAATCAGCCCCAGCATTTT.